This T cell receptor (beta chain) was found in a study of neoadjuvant anti-PD-1 for oral cavity cancer. Study-level information: Nivolumab at 3 mg/kg was mostly given biweekly, three to four doses, pre-surgery. Patients without progression received a fourth nivolumab dose around day 43, then surgical resection on days 50-56.

On this clone itself: Its antigen is still unknown.

Study-level points and caveats: With a few patients per group, TCR findings need larger cohorts.

Blood libraries mostly used roughly 0.5 ug genomic DNA, six replicates each. Measured with immunoSEQ multiplex PCR; TCRdb has only the in-frame clones, and not every one. The sample has 75,000 to 100,000 clones, 84% seen once. The specimen was PBMCs, collected before nivolumab (anti-PD-1) treatment. This sequence was found in a person between 35 and 79 years old with oral cavity squamous cell carcinoma.

The CDR3 sequence is CASKFGTLETQYF. The CDR3 DNA is TGTGCCAGCAAGTTCGGCACGTTAGAGACCCAGTACTTC. The V and J genes are TRBV6-1 and TRBJ2-5; D not certain. The CDR3 runs to 13 residues. Germline lookup yields CDR1 MNHNS and CDR2 SASEGT. V was pared by 7 bases and J by 4 bases, with 13 bases between.